Reported below is one T cell receptor beta chain. Profiling relied on immunoSEQ multiplex PCR, and the TCRdb table lists in-frame clones only, not all of them. The data contain 37,000 or so clones, around 90% of them seen just once; the ten biggest clones take up about 3.2%. This specimen belongs to a study of STAT5B mutations in CD4+ large granular lymphocyte leukemia. CDR1 and CDR2 (germline): PRHDT, FYEKMQ (reference sequence). J lost 0 bases, V lost 5 bases, and 6 bases had no gene match. The CDR3 runs 15 residues. What was sequenced was CD4+ T cells from blood buffy coats. The origin of this receptor is a human donor in good health. The genes are TRBV13 and TRBJ1-1, with 7 positions matching TRBD1. The CDR3 bases are TGTGCCAGCAGCAGCCGGGACAGTCTGAACACTGAAGCTTTCTTT. Protein sequence: CASSSRDSLNTEAFF.